The clone carrying this T cell receptor (beta chain) has a handful of counts. Its antigen is unidentified. One entry per CDR3 protein, called by TCRdb with MiXCR from the reads. The sample consists of 200,000 to 300,000 distinct CDR3 sequences, roughly 13% of them appearing once. This entry belongs to a study of T cell repertoires in cytomegalovirus infection. General study points: Dominating the ex vivo response were TCR beta clonotypes that were CMV-specific and HLA-C-restricted.

V lost 0 bases, J lost 6 bases, and 17 bases lay in between. Germline V lookup: CDR1 DFQATT, CDR2 SNEGSKA (reference sequence). The CDR3 extends over 15 amino acids. This clonotype was obtained from a human donor in good health (CMV status not recorded). Some clones in this sample may be carry-over from other donors' samples. The sequencing input was PBMCs. The gene calls are TRBV20-1 and TRBJ1-1; perhaps TRBD1 as D (5 bases). The DNA for the CDR3 is TGCAGTGCTAGAGAAGGGCGGTCACAGGTCGCTGAAGCTTTCTTT. Translated: CSAREGRSQVAEAFF.